This T cell receptor beta chain was sequenced during a study of blood T cell repertoires in COVID-19. Participant-reported clinical history was the basis for cohort assignment. Per germline, CDR1 MDHEN and CDR2 SYDVKM. Losses at the gene ends were 8 bases for V and 1 base for J; bases not matched to a gene: 8. This CDR3 has 16 amino acids. In the study's own analysis: Counts of nucleated cells, estimated from reference gene primer amplification, were obtained. Measured with immunoSEQ multiplex PCR; TCRdb has only the in-frame clones, and not every one. The DNA gave D and trimming, while V, J and clone size come from that table. The sample has 220,000 or so clones, just under 90% seen once; the top ten hold less than 0.9%.

Sequenced input: PBMCs or T cells enriched from blood (not recorded which). The origin of this receptor is a man in his fifties who had been exposed to COVID-19. The chain combines TRBV28 with TRBJ2-6; TRBD1 matches at 7 bases. CDR3 coding DNA: TGTGCCAGCTCGGGACAGAACTTATCTGGGGCCAACGTCCTGACTTTC. It translates to CASSGQNLSGANVLTF. The variable domain in full, with the rest retrieved from reference TRBV28 and TRBJ2-6, is DVKVTQSSRYLVKRTGEKVFLECVQDMDHENMFWYRQDPGLGLRLIYFSYDVKMKEKGDIPEGYSVSREKKERFSLILESASTNQTSMYLCASSGQNLSGANVLTFGAGSRLTVL.